This T cell receptor (beta chain) was observed in a study of control samples from healthy donors and cancer patients. Method: immunoSEQ multiplex PCR; TCRdb's copy keeps in-frame clones and lacks some. Among 120,000 or so clones listed, 87% were seen once. The CDR3 loop spans 17 amino acids. After removal of 2 bases from V and 3 bases from J, the junction contained 11 bases not matched to a gene. CDR1 and CDR2 (germline): SGHNT, YENEEA. The TCR was taken from a man between 18 and 29 years old in good health. The chain couples TRBV11-3 to TRBJ2-3, with 7 bases fitting TRBD1. Sequencing was performed on blood. The CDR3 loop reads CASSLSRRQGWTDTQYF. DNA of the CDR3: TGTGCCAGCAGCTTATCCCGGAGACAGGGTTGGACAGATACGCAGTATTTT.